This T cell receptor beta chain was found in a study of OX40 agonist ivuxolimab in advanced cancers. Study-level information: Patients were infused with ivuxolimab every 2 weeks at 0.01 to 10 mg/kg. Subjects had a mean age of 60 years, with a range of roughly 23 to 80; approximately 83% were male. Study-wide findings and caveats: People who partly responded at 0.1-3.0 mg/kg had some of the least clonal expansion seen. Certain nonresponding patients likewise had low normalized T-cell clonal expansion.

Unmatched junction bases numbered 4, after V lost 5 bases and J lost 4 bases. Per the germline V gene, CDR1 is SGHTA and CDR2 is FQGNSA. This CDR3 has 15 residues. Here immunoSEQ multiplex PCR was the method, and the copy in TCRdb shows in-frame clones only, minus some. The profile shows approximately 37,000 clones, roughly 89% of them singletons. As concerns this clone: What it binds is unknown.

Source: CD4+ or CD8+ T cells sorted from blood, taken in a trial of the OX40 agonist ivuxolimab. The V gene is TRBV7-2, the J gene TRBJ2-2; 10 bases match TRBD2. This TCR was recovered from an adult with an advanced solid tumor such as melanoma, head and neck, liver or kidney cancer. This CDR3 is CASSLASGSTGELFF. Written as DNA, the CDR3 is TGTGCCAGCAGCCTTGCTAGCGGGAGCACCGGGGAGCTGTTTTTT.